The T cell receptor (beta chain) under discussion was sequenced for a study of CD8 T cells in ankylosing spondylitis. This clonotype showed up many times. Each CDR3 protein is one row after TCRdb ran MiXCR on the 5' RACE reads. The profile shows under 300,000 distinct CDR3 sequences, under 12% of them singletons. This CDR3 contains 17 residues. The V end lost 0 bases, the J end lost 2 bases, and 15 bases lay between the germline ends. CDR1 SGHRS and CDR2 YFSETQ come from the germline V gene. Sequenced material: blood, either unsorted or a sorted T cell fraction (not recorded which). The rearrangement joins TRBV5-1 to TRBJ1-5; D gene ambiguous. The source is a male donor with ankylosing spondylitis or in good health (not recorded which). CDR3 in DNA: TGCGCCAGCAGCTTGGCCGGCAAGCAAGCGGGCAATCAGCCCCAGCATTTT. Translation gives CASSLAGKQAGNQPQHF.